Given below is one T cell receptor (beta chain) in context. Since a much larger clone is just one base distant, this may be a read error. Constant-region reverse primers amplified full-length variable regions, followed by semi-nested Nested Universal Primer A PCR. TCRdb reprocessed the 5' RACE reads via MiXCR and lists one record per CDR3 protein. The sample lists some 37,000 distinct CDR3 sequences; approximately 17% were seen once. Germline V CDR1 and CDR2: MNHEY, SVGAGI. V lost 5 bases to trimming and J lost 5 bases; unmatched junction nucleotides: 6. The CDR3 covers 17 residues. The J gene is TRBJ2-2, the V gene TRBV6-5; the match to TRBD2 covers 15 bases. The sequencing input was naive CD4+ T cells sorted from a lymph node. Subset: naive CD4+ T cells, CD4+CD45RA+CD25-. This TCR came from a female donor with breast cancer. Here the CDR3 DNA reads TGTGCCAGCAGTCAGACGGGACTAGCGGGGGGTACCGGGGAGCTGTTTTTT. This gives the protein CASSQTGLAGGTGELFF.